This T cell receptor (beta chain) was observed in a study of persistence of HIV-infected CD4 T cells. This clone has a handful of counts. Antigen specificity is unknown. Cells were stimulated with CMV-infected fibroblast lysates at 10 ug/mL. Responding CD4+ T cells were sorted by upregulation of both CD40 ligand and CD69. Donors had CD4+ T cell counts above 400 cells/uL and were CMV-seropositive. The CDR3 is 16 residues long. Trimming took 6 bases from V and 4 from J; bases not matched to a gene: 10. The germline V gene encodes CDR1 LGHDT and CDR2 YNNKEL (reference sequence). The libraries were made with immunoSEQ version 4 in survey mode. Profiled with immunoSEQ multiplex PCR; TCRdb holds only in-frame clones, not every one. The top ten hold roughly 7.1% of the sample, which has fewer than 20,000 clones, around three quarters seen once.

The chain recombines TRBV3-1 (or the pseudogene TRBV3-2) with TRBJ1-1; 11 nucleotides agree with TRBD1. The clonotype originates from an adult man with HIV who was CMV-seropositive. The material sequenced was CD4+ T cells sorted from PBMCs after approximately 19-hour stimulation, taken from a patient who received antiretroviral therapy. CDR3 bases: TGTGCCAGCAGTCCCGGACAGGGGGCGATCTTCACTGAAGCTTTCTTT. Encoded protein: CASSPGQGAIFTEAFF.